This record concerns one T cell receptor (beta chain) sequence. What it recognizes is unknown. Amplification of TCR alpha and beta CDR3 regions from RNA used iRepertoire nested multiplex PCR. TCRdb re-analysed the multiplex PCR reads in MiXCR, keeping a single row per CDR3 protein. The sample carries roughly 130,000 distinct CDR3 sequences, roughly a quarter recorded once. The data stem from a study of glioma-infiltrating T cells. The study, taken as a whole, reports: Only very few CDR3 sequences appeared in both tissue and blood. Gliomas, especially low-grade, showed above-expected tissue-blood divergence; non-neoplastic patients showed below.

The source of this sequence is a human donor with low-grade glioma or glioblastoma, undergoing nonglioma brain surgery, or in good health (not recorded which). The specimen was glioma tissue, nonneoplastic brain tissue, or PBMCs (not recorded which).

As DNA, the CDR3 is TGTGCCAGCAGCCAACCCCAGACAACTAATGAAAAACTGTTTTTT. Protein: CASSQPQTTNEKLFF. The chain has TRBV5-5 and TRBJ1-4; D call uncertain. Trimming removed 4 bases from V and 0 bases from J, with 10 bases in between. This CDR3 region has 15 residues. Per the germline V gene, CDR1 is SGHKS and CDR2 is YYEKEE (reference sequence).